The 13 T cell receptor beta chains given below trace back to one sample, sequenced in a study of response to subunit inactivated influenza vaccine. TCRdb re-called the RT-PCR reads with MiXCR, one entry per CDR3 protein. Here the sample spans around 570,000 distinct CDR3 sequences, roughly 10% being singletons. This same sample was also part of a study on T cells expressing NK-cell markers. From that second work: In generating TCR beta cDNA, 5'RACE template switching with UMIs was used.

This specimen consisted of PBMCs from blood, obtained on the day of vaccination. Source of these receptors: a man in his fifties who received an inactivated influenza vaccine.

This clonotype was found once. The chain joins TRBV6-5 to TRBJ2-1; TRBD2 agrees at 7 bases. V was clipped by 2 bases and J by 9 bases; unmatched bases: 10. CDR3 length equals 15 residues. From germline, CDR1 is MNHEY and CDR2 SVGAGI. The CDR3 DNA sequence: TGTGCCAGCAGTTACGAGGCGGGAGTCGCTAGTGAGCAGTTCTTC. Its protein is CASSYEAGVASEQFF.

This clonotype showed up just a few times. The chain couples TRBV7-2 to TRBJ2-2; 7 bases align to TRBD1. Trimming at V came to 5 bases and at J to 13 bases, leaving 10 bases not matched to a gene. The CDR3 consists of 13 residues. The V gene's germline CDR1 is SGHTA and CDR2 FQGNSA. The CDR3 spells CASSLGGQKRLFF. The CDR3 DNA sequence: TGTGCCAGCAGCCTAGGGGGCCAGAAAAGGCTGTTTTTT.

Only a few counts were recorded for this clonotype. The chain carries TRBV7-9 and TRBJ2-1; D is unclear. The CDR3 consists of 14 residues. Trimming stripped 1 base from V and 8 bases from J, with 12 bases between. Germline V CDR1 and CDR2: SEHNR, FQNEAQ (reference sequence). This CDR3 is CASSLVHPADEQFF. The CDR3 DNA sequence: TGTGCCAGCAGCTTAGTCCACCCCGCGGATGAGCAGTTCTTC.

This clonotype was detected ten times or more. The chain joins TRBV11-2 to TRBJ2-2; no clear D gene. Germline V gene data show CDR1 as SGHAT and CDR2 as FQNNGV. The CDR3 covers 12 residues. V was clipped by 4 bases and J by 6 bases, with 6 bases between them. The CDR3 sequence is CASSSWPGELFF. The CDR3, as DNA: TGTGCCAGCAGCTCATGGCCCGGGGAGCTGTTTTTT.

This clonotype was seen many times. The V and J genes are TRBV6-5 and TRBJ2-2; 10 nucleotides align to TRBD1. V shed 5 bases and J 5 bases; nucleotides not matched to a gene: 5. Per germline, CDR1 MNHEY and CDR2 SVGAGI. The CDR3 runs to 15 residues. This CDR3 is CASSHGQGGTGELFF. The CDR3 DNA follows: TGTGCCAGCAGTCACGGACAGGGGGGGACCGGGGAGCTGTTTTTT.

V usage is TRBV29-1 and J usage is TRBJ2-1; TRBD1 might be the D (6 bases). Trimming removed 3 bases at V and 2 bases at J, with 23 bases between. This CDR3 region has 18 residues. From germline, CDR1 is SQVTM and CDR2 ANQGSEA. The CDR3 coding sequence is TGCAGCGTTGACACTTGGCAGGGGAAGAGAGGCCCCTACAATGAGCAGTTCTTC. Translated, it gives CSVDTWQGKRGPYNEQFF.

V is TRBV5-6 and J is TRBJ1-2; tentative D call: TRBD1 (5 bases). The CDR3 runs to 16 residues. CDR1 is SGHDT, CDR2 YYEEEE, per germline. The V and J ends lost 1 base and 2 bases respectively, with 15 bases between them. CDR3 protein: CASSLRVWGPNYGYTF. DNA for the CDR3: TGTGCCAGCAGCTTGAGGGTGTGGGGACCCAACTATGGCTACACCTTC.

CDR3 in DNA: TGTGCCAGCAGTCAGAGGGATGGCTACACCTTC. This translates into CASSQRDGYTF. The chain uses TRBV7-9 and TRBJ1-2; D unresolved. Germline-derived CDR1 and CDR2 are SEHNR and FQNEAQ (reference sequence). Trimming took off 6 bases at V and 6 bases at J, with 8 bases between the two ends. CDR3 size: 11 residues.

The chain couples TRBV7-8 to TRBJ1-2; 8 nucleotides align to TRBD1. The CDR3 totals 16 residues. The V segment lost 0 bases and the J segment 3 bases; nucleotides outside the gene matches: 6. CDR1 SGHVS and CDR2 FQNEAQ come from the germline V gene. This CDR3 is CASSLALQGADYGYTF. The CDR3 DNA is TGTGCCAGCAGCTTAGCGCTCCAGGGGGCGGACTATGGCTACACCTTC.

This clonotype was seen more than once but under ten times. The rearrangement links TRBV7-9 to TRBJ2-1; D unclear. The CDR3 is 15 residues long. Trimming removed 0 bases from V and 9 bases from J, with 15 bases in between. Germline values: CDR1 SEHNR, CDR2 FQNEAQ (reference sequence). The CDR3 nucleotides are TGTGCCAGCAGCTTAGCGGGGTTTGGGTCCGGTGAGCAGTTCTTC. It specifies CASSLAGFGSGEQFF.

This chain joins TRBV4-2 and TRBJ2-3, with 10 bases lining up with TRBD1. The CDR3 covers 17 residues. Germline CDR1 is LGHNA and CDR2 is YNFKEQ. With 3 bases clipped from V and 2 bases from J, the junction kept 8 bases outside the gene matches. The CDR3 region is CASSHATGTGVTDTQYF. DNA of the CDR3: TGTGCCAGCAGCCACGCCACCGGGACAGGGGTCACAGATACGCAGTATTTT.

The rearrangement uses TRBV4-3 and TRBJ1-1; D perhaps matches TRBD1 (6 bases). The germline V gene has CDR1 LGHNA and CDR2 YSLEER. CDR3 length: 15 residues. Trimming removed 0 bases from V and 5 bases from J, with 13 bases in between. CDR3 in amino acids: CASSQDSGRGTEAFF. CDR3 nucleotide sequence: TGCGCCAGCAGCCAAGATTCAGGCAGGGGAACTGAAGCTTTCTTT.

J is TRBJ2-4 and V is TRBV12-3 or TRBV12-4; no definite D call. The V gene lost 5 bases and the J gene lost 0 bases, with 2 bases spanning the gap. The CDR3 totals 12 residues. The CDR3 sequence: CASSEAKNIQYF. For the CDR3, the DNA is TGTGCCAGCAGTGAAGCCAAAAACATTCAGTACTTC.